This is a list of T cell receptor beta chains from one sample in a study of identical twins. TCRdb analysed the 5' RACE reads with MiXCR anew, one entry per CDR3 protein. The sample has approximately 680,000 distinct CDR3 sequences, roughly 7.1% seen once. This sample was shared with a second study, whose subject was yellow fever vaccine responses in identical twins.

Sequenced input: PBMCs. Receptor source: a woman between 18 and 29 years old in good health. The CDR3 runs from the conserved cysteine through the conserved F or W. The order of the fields is CDR3 protein, CDR3 DNA, D gene, clone size, J gene, V gene. The D gene is left open where the match is weak. Expanded clones get a size class; other rows say once, few or many, or leave the size out.

CASSLSRGGMNTEAFF,TGTGCCAGCAGCTTGTCCCGGGGGGGAATGAACACTGAAGCTTTCTTT,-,many,TRBJ1-1,TRBV5-4
CASSPFGTGQNTGELFF,TGTGCCAGCAGCCCCTTCGGGACAGGACAGAACACCGGGGAGCTGTTTTTT,TRBD1,-,TRBJ2-2,TRBV11-2
CASSRRLQRYLPAEQYF,TGTGCCAGCAGCCGCCGTCTCCAGCGGTATCTCCCTGCCGAGCAGTACTTC,-,-,TRBJ2-7,TRBV3-1
CASTVASGTDTQYF,TGCGCCAGCACCGTGGCTAGCGGTACAGATACGCAGTATTTT,TRBD2,few,TRBJ2-3,TRBV4-1
CATSDKAGRAYNEQFF,TGTGCCACCAGTGATAAAGCGGGGCGCGCCTACAATGAGCAGTTCTTC,TRBD2,-,TRBJ2-1,TRBV24-1
CASSREGGYSNQPQHF,TGCGCCAGCAGCCGCGAGGGGGGATATAGCAATCAGCCCCAGCATTTT,-,few,TRBJ1-5,TRBV4-1
CASSQGGLSGNEQFF,TGTGCCAGCAGCCAGGGGGGACTATCGGGCAATGAGCAGTTCTTC,TRBD2,many,TRBJ2-1,TRBV3-1
CSAREEGTYSNQPQHF,TGCAGTGCTAGAGAAGAGGGAACATATAGCAATCAGCCCCAGCATTTT,-,few,TRBJ1-5,TRBV20-1
CASSYRGGSGRNTEAFF,TGTGCCAGCAGTTACCGCGGAGGAAGCGGGCGCAACACTGAAGCTTTCTTT,-,many,TRBJ1-1,TRBV6-5
CASSLSAGGQSPLHF,TGTGCCAGCAGCTTGAGTGCAGGGGGGCAGTCACCCCTCCACTTT,TRBD1,-,TRBJ1-6,TRBV5-6
CASSLDRGSYLYGYTF,TGTGCCAGCAGCTTAGACAGGGGGTCATACCTCTATGGCTACACCTTC,TRBD1,-,TRBJ1-2,TRBV5-5
CASSLRGQNEQFF,TGTGCCAGCAGTTTAAGGGGACAGAATGAGCAGTTCTTC,TRBD1,many,TRBJ2-1,TRBV12-3/TRBV12-4
CASRLGQGRTEAFF,TGTGCCAGCAGACTTGGACAGGGAAGAACTGAAGCTTTCTTT,TRBD1,many,TRBJ1-1,TRBV12-3/TRBV12-4
CASSLTSDGQFF,TGTGCCAGCAGTCTAACTAGCGACGGGCAGTTCTTC,TRBD2,many,TRBJ2-1,TRBV7-9
CASRRGQYEAFF,TGTGCCAGCAGAAGAGGACAGTATGAAGCTTTCTTT,-,few,TRBJ1-1,TRBV7-9
CASSLQGGGDTQYF,TGCGCCAGCAGCTTGCAAGGCGGGGGTGATACGCAGTATTTT,TRBD2,many,TRBJ2-3,TRBV5-1
CASSLDAGTQTQYF,TGTGCCAGCAGCTTAGACGCCGGGACTCAGACCCAGTACTTC,-,few,TRBJ2-5,TRBV7-2
CSVGSTSSTGAVLDF,TGCAGCGTTGGCTCTACCTCAAGTACAGGGGCGGTTTTAGATTTT,TRBD1,many,TRBJ1-3,TRBV29-1
CASSSPGTSGRKGYNEQFF,TGTGCCAGCAGCTCCCCCGGGACTAGCGGGAGGAAGGGCTACAATGAGCAGTTCTTC,TRBD2,-,TRBJ2-1,TRBV11-1
CASMSLQITGELFF,TGTGCCAGCATGTCCCTGCAGATCACCGGGGAGCTGTTTTTT,-,few,TRBJ2-2,TRBV5-6
CSATDGQPQHF,TGCAGTGCGACCGATGGGCAGCCCCAGCATTTT,-,-,TRBJ1-5,TRBV20-1
CASTVAGGYTGELFF,TGTGCCAGCACCGTAGCGGGGGGATACACCGGGGAGCTGTTTTTT,TRBD2,many,TRBJ2-2,TRBV6-1
CASSLGLAGERVF,TGTGCCAGCAGTTTAGGGCTAGCGGGAGAAAGAGTCTTC,TRBD2,few,TRBJ2-1,TRBV12-3/TRBV12-4
CSARAVNNEKLFF,TGCAGTGCTAGAGCGGTAAATAATGAAAAACTGTTTTTT,-,many,TRBJ1-4,TRBV20-1
CAISGADNEQFF,TGTGCCATCAGTGGGGCCGACAATGAGCAGTTCTTC,-,-,TRBJ2-1,TRBV10-3
CASSPGLGTQYF,TGTGCCAGCAGCCCAGGACTTGGTACGCAGTATTTT,-,many,TRBJ2-3,TRBV14
CASSPGEIRGTDTQYF,TGTGCCAGCAGCCCCGGGGAGATTAGGGGCACAGATACGCAGTATTTT,-,few,TRBJ2-3,TRBV7-6
CSARINEQFF,TGCAGTGCTAGGATAAATGAGCAGTTCTTC,-,many,TRBJ2-1,TRBV20-1
CASSQVGWNTEAFF,TGTGCCAGCAGCCAAGTCGGCTGGAACACTGAAGCTTTCTTT,-,many,TRBJ1-1,TRBV14
CASSPYTTDTQYF,TGTGCCAGCTCCCCGTACACCACAGATACGCAGTATTTT,-,-,TRBJ2-3,TRBV18
CTSSSSGDSNTGELFF,TGCACCAGCAGCTCGTCAGGGGATTCGAACACCGGGGAGCTGTTTTTT,-,-,TRBJ2-2,TRBV5-1
CASSLELGMDTQYF,TGTGCCAGCAGCCTTGAACTCGGGATGGATACGCAGTATTTT,-,few,TRBJ2-3,TRBV11-2
CASSLGPELATPYEQYF,TGTGCCAGCAGCTTAGGGCCGGAGCTAGCAACCCCCTACGAGCAGTACTTC,-,few,TRBJ2-7,TRBV11-1
CASSSLGGSQRVDNEQFF,TGTGCCAGCAGCTCCCTCGGGGGATCGCAACGGGTCGACAATGAGCAGTTCTTC,-,few,TRBJ2-1,TRBV5-5
CASSVVAGGPGNEQFF,TGTGCCAGCAGCGTAGTGGCGGGAGGGCCGGGGAATGAGCAGTTCTTC,TRBD2,many,TRBJ2-1,TRBV9
CAISESEVVAGLQETQYF,TGTGCCATCAGTGAGTCGGAGGTAGTAGCGGGGCTCCAAGAGACCCAGTACTTC,TRBD2,few,TRBJ2-5,TRBV10-3
CSAREGRERNQPQHF,TGCAGTGCTAGAGAAGGCAGGGAACGTAATCAGCCCCAGCATTTT,-,-,TRBJ1-5,TRBV20-1
CASSYEQGRPNYGYTF,TGTGCCAGCAGCTACGAACAGGGGAGGCCCAACTATGGCTACACCTTC,TRBD1,-,TRBJ1-2,TRBV11-2
CASSKTGYYGYTF,TGTGCCAGCAGCAAAACCGGCTACTATGGCTACACCTTC,-,-,TRBJ1-2,TRBV11-2
CASSQGQLQRGQETQYF,TGTGCCAGCAGCCAAGGGCAACTTCAGCGGGGGCAAGAGACCCAGTACTTC,TRBD2,-,TRBJ2-5,TRBV3-1
CASTPPETDTQYF,TGTGCCAGCACCCCACCCGAGACAGATACGCAGTATTTT,-,few,TRBJ2-3,TRBV12-3/TRBV12-4
CSASEPGLVHNEQFF,TGCAGTGCTAGTGAACCGGGACTAGTCCACAATGAGCAGTTCTTC,TRBD2,-,TRBJ2-1,TRBV20-1
CSVEDRASGANVLTF,TGCAGCGTTGAAGACAGAGCTTCTGGGGCCAACGTCCTGACTTTC,-,-,TRBJ2-6,TRBV29-1
CASSEAFSVDTQYF,TGTGCCAGCAGTGAAGCGTTCAGTGTAGATACGCAGTATTTT,-,-,TRBJ2-3,TRBV2
CASSLGINAEAFF,TGCGCCAGCAGCTTAGGGATCAACGCTGAAGCTTTCTTT,-,-,TRBJ1-1,TRBV5-1
CASSADRGGNSPLHF,TGTGCCAGCAGCGCTGACAGGGGAGGCAATTCACCCCTCCACTTT,TRBD1,many,TRBJ1-6,TRBV9
CASSLGRGFADTQYF,TGTGCCAGCAGTTTAGGTCGGGGGTTCGCAGATACGCAGTATTTT,-,-,TRBJ2-3,TRBV12-3/TRBV12-4
CATSDMTGNEQFF,TGTGCCACCAGTGACATGACAGGGAATGAGCAGTTCTTC,TRBD1,-,TRBJ2-1,TRBV24-1
CASSHGTSEEQYF,TGTGCCAGCAGCCACGGGACTAGCGAAGAGCAGTACTTC,TRBD2,-,TRBJ2-7,TRBV3-1
CASSSGTGYTF,TGTGCCAGCAGTTCAGGGACGGGCTACACCTTC,-,many,TRBJ1-2,TRBV6-5
CASSGGLAASTDTQYF,TGTGCCAGCAGCGGGGGACTAGCGGCTAGCACAGATACGCAGTATTTT,TRBD2,-,TRBJ2-3,TRBV7-6
CASRTGFSGNTIYF,TGTGCCAGCAGAACCGGGTTCTCTGGAAACACCATATATTTT,-,few,TRBJ1-3,TRBV12-3/TRBV12-4
CSAPDRGLTFF,TGCAGTGCCCCAGACAGGGGGCTCACTTTCTTT,TRBD1,few,TRBJ1-1,TRBV20-1
CASGSTPTYEQYF,TGCGCCAGCGGATCGACACCTACCTACGAGCAGTACTTC,-,-,TRBJ2-7,TRBV5-1
CASSLEGSWRENGAETQYF,TGTGCCAGCAGCTTAGAGGGGTCCTGGCGGGAGAATGGTGCTGAGACCCAGTACTTC,TRBD2,-,TRBJ2-5,TRBV11-2
CASSSNRFTGNTIYF,TGTGCCAGCAGTTCCAATCGGTTTACTGGAAACACCATATATTTT,-,many,TRBJ1-3,TRBV12-3/TRBV12-4
CSARDLSTSRGETQYF,TGCAGTGCTAGAGATCTCTCTACATCCCGGGGAGAGACCCAGTACTTC,-,few,TRBJ2-5,TRBV20-1
CASQTGTGYTDTQYF,TGTGCCAGCCAGACCGGGACAGGGTACACAGATACGCAGTATTTT,TRBD1,few,TRBJ2-3,TRBV6-1